The present T cell receptor (beta chain) was sequenced within a study of tumor-infiltrating lymphocytes in oesophageal squamous cell carcinoma (dated by TCRdb to the mid-2010s). In this sample, this clonotype turned up a few times. What antigen it recognizes has not been identified. Base quality data are lacking; no much larger clone is found one base away. The method was PCR. This sample was sequenced with an Illumina HiSeq 2000. Clones were called with MiXCR by TCRdb after fastp trimmed the public reads at Q25, and only in-frame beta chains were retained. Each CDR3 protein appears once, grouped with its most common genes and DNA. The sample table holds 15,000 or so distinct CDR3 sequences, of which roughly 54% were seen once. Roughly 37% of the sample rests with the top ten. The CDR3 has 19 amino acids, counting the end cysteine and phenylalanine. The only DNA kept is the CDR3, 57 bases in frame from the first base. After removal of 1 base from V and 6 bases from J, the junction retains 16 bases not matched to a gene. For CDR1 and CDR2, the germline V gene lists SGHTA and FQGNSA.

This clonotype was sampled from a female donor with esophageal squamous cell carcinoma. The source material was esophageal tumor tissue. The chain is encoded by TRBV7-2 joined to TRBJ2-3; 10 junctional bases match TRBD2. The nucleotide sequence reads as follows: TGTGCCAGCAGCTTAGAATTGAGTTTCGGCACTAGCGGGGTGGATACGCAGTATTTT. It is translated as CASSLELSFGTSGVDTQYF.